A selection of T cell receptor beta chains follows, all from one sample in a study of T-cell reconstitution after alpha-beta-depleted transplantation in children. Via MiXCR, TCRdb re-called the PCR reads, giving one row per CDR3 protein. This table has 450,000 to 500,000 distinct CDR3 sequences, approximately 12% appearing once. Source: PBMCs from the stem cell graft donor, taken from the stem cell graft. Receptors originate from a human donor who donated a stem cell graft to a child with combined immunodeficiency. CDR3s include the opening cysteine and the closing phenylalanine or tryptophan. The D gene is left open where the match is weak. Clone size is given for some rows only: seen once, a few or many times, or a class if the clone is expanded.

V gene	clone size	J gene	D gene	CDR3 DNA	CDR3 protein
TRBV5-1	few	TRBJ2-7	TRBD2	TGCGCCAGCAGCTTGGCGTCTAGCGGATCCTACGAGCAGTACTTC	CASSLASSGSYEQYF
TRBV20-1	many	TRBJ2-7	NA	TGCAGTGCTAGAGATAGGGAGCTAGGAGGCTACGAGCAGTACTTC	CSARDRELGGYEQYF
TRBV5-1	NA	TRBJ2-7	NA	TGCGCCAGCAGCTTGAACGGGGGCCCCTACGAGCAGTACTTC	CASSLNGGPYEQYF
TRBV12-3/TRBV12-4	NA	TRBJ2-1	TRBD2	TGTGCCAGCAGTTTAGAGGGCGGGAGGGCTTACAATGAGCAGTTCTTC	CASSLEGGRAYNEQFF
TRBV5-6	few	TRBJ1-1	NA	TGTGCCAGCAGCTGGCTCACTGAAGCTTTCTTT	CASSWLTEAFF
TRBV20-1	NA	TRBJ2-7	NA	TGCAGTGCTGCCAGGGGCAGGGTGAGGTCCTACGAGCAGTACTTC	CSAARGRVRSYEQYF
TRBV11-3	few	TRBJ2-7	TRBD2	TGTGCCAGCAGCTTAGATCTAGCGGGTACCCTAGGCTACGAGCAGTACTTC	CASSLDLAGTLGYEQYF
TRBV5-1	few	TRBJ2-7	NA	TGCGCCAGCAGCTTGGTTTGGCAGACTTACGAGCAGTACTTC	CASSLVWQTYEQYF
TRBV5-1	many	TRBJ2-5	NA	TGCGCCAGCAGCTACAGGGCGGGAATGGAAGAGACCCAGTACTTC	CASSYRAGMEETQYF
TRBV4-3	few	TRBJ1-2	NA	TGCGCCAGCAGCCAAGATCGGCGGACGGATGGCTACACCTTC	CASSQDRRTDGYTF
TRBV7-9	many	TRBJ2-2	TRBD1	TGTGCCAGCAGCCGGACAGGCGCGAACACCGGGGAGCTGTTTTTT	CASSRTGANTGELFF
TRBV6-5	many	TRBJ2-2	NA	TGTGCCAGCACGAGATCGGAAACCGGGGAGCTGTTTTTT	CASTRSETGELFF
TRBV9	many	TRBJ2-1	TRBD2	TGTGCCAGCAGCGTAGGTGTAGGTAGCGGGGGGCGGAGCTCCTACAATGAGCAGTTCTTC	CASSVGVGSGGRSSYNEQFF
TRBV15	many	TRBJ2-3	NA	TGTGCCACCAGCAGAGATACAGGTTTTGGCACAGATACGCAGTATTTT	CATSRDTGFGTDTQYF
TRBV10-3	few	TRBJ2-7	TRBD2	TGTGCCATCAGGACTAGCGGGGTAAGCTCCTACGAGCAGTACTTC	CAIRTSGVSSYEQYF
TRBV12-3/TRBV12-4	many	TRBJ2-5	NA	TGTGCCAGCAGTCCCGCCCGGTTCGGGCAAGAGACCCAGTACTTC	CASSPARFGQETQYF
TRBV12-3/TRBV12-4	once	TRBJ2-7	NA	TGTGCCAGCAGTTTCGACGGGGGCTCATACGAGCAGTACTTC	CASSFDGGSYEQYF
TRBV19	NA	TRBJ2-1	TRBD2	TGTGCCAGTAGTTTCCGTAGCGGGGGGGGCGAAGACAATGAGCAGTTCTTC	CASSFRSGGGEDNEQFF
TRBV2	few	TRBJ2-1	TRBD1	TGTGCCAGCAGTGAACGGGACAGGAGTAGCAATGAGCAGTTCTTC	CASSERDRSSNEQFF
TRBV30	NA	TRBJ1-6	NA	TGTGCCTGGAAGGGACGTGGAAATTCACCCCTCCACTTT	CAWKGRGNSPLHF
TRBV18	many	TRBJ2-7	TRBD2	TGTGCCAGCTCACCCGAGATAGCGGGAGGTAACGAGATCTACGAGCAGTACTTC	CASSPEIAGGNEIYEQYF
TRBV5-1	NA	TRBJ2-7	TRBD2	TGCGCCAGCAGCTTGGTCGGCGGGGGAACCTACGAGCAGTACTTC	CASSLVGGGTYEQYF
TRBV6-2/TRBV6-3	NA	TRBJ2-1	NA	TGTGCCAGCAGCAGCCTAGGTTTTAGCTCCTACAATGAGCAGTTCTTC	CASSSLGFSSYNEQFF
TRBV11-2	few	TRBJ2-3	TRBD2	TGTGCCAGCAGCCGAAGGACTAGCGGGGGGGCGAGGGCAGATACGCAGTATTTT	CASSRRTSGGARADTQYF
TRBV12-3/TRBV12-4	many	TRBJ1-1	NA	TGTGCCAGCAGTTTAGGAGGGGGGAACACTGAAGCTTTCTTT	CASSLGGGNTEAFF
TRBV4-3	few	TRBJ2-3	NA	TGCGCCAGCAGCCAAGATAGACGCGGGACTAGCACAGATACGCAGTATTTT	CASSQDRRGTSTDTQYF
TRBV10-3	few	TRBJ2-7	TRBD2	TGTGCCATCAGTGAGCGGCGGGGGAATTACGAGCAGTACTTC	CAISERRGNYEQYF
TRBV10-3	NA	TRBJ2-1	NA	TGTGCCATCAGTGACCCAGGGTCTGGTGTAGATGAGCAGTTCTTC	CAISDPGSGVDEQFF
TRBV28	few	TRBJ1-5	NA	TGTGCCAGCGGCCGCGGAGGGGGGAATCAGCCCCAGCATTTT	CASGRGGGNQPQHF
TRBV5-1	NA	TRBJ2-5	NA	TGCGCCAGCAGCCTTACGACGGGCGTTCAAGAGACCCAGTACTTC	CASSLTTGVQETQYF
TRBV10-3	many	TRBJ2-7	NA	TGTGCCATCAGTGAGATATGGCAGGGGCGCTCCTACGAGCAGTACTTC	CAISEIWQGRSYEQYF
TRBV14	many	TRBJ2-7	NA	TGTGCCAGCAGCCAAGGGACACTTCCCTACGAGCAGTACTTC	CASSQGTLPYEQYF
TRBV15	few	TRBJ2-3	NA	TGTGCCACCAGCAGAGCCAGCGGCACAGATACGCAGTATTTT	CATSRASGTDTQYF
TRBV27	NA	TRBJ2-1	TRBD2	TGTGCCAGCAGTTCAACCGGGACTAGCGGGGGGCTGTTCTTC	CASSSTGTSGGLFF
TRBV20-1	many	TRBJ2-1	NA	TGCAGCGTAAGAAACAATGAGCAGTTCTTC	CSVRNNEQFF
TRBV20-1	many	TRBJ2-3	NA	TGCAGTCAGATGGGCCGGGATTGGGATACGCAGTATTTT	CSQMGRDWDTQYF
TRBV7-3	NA	TRBJ2-1	TRBD2	TGTGCCAGCAGCCCCTGGTGGGAGGGCAAAGGCCCCTACTCCTACAATGAGCAGTTCTTC	CASSPWWEGKGPYSYNEQFF
TRBV6-5	few	TRBJ2-7	NA	TGTGCCAGCAGTTACTCCTTGCCAGGGGGAGGTTACGAGCAGTACTTC	CASSYSLPGGGYEQYF
TRBV20-1	many	TRBJ2-7	NA	TGCAGTGCTATGCGAGGGCTGGCCTACGAGCAGTACTTC	CSAMRGLAYEQYF
TRBV18	NA	TRBJ2-1	TRBD2	TGTGCCAGCTCACCACCGGGACTAGCTCAGATCGATGAGCAGTTCTTC	CASSPPGLAQIDEQFF
TRBV7-6	few	TRBJ2-2	TRBD2	TGTGCCAGCAGCGGACTAGGGCTGGACACCGGGGAGCTGTTTTTT	CASSGLGLDTGELFF
TRBV27	many	TRBJ1-6	NA	TGTGCCAGCAGTTTATCGTTAGGGCTACCCCTCCACTTT	CASSLSLGLPLHF
TRBV5-1	NA	TRBJ2-1	NA	TGCGCCAGCAGCTTGGTAAACTTGTACAATGAGCAGTTCTTC	CASSLVNLYNEQFF
TRBV20-1	NA	TRBJ2-5	NA	TGCAGTGCTGTCCTAGCAAAAACTCAAGAGACCCAGTACTTC	CSAVLAKTQETQYF
TRBV18	few	TRBJ1-1	NA	TGTGCCAGCTCTCAACAGTTTCAGAACACTGAAGCTTTCTTT	CASSQQFQNTEAFF
TRBV20-1	NA	TRBJ2-3	TRBD2	TGCAGTTTCGGGAGGGACGGTCCGGGCACAGATACGCAGTATTTT	CSFGRDGPGTDTQYF
TRBV27	NA	TRBJ2-3	NA	TGTGCCAGCAGTCTACTAATACAGGGAGGGGATACGCAGTATTTT	CASSLLIQGGDTQYF
TRBV20-1	many	TRBJ2-7	NA	TGCAGTGCTAGAGATGGCGCAGAGTTTGAGTACGAGCAGTACTTC	CSARDGAEFEYEQYF
TRBV4-1	many	TRBJ2-2	NA	TGCGCCAGCAGCCAAGGAGTTTTGGACACCGGGGAGCTGTTTTTT	CASSQGVLDTGELFF
TRBV9	few	TRBJ2-3	NA	TGTGCCAGCAGCGTAGGTCAGGGTAGAACAGATACGCAGTATTTT	CASSVGQGRTDTQYF
TRBV28	many	TRBJ2-3	NA	TGTGCCAGCAGTCCACAGCCGCTATTAAGGACAGATACGCAGTATTTT	CASSPQPLLRTDTQYF
TRBV10-3	few	TRBJ2-7	NA	TGTGCCATCAGTGAACCCCAGCGCGAGCAGTACTTC	CAISEPQREQYF
TRBV5-1	many	TRBJ2-7	TRBD1	TGCGCCAGCAGCACGGGACAGGGGGCCTGGACTTCCCACGAGCAGTACTTC	CASSTGQGAWTSHEQYF
TRBV3-1	NA	TRBJ2-2	TRBD2	TGTGCCAGCAGCCAAGGGTCTAGCGGGGGAACCGGGGAGCTGTTTTTT	CASSQGSSGGTGELFF
TRBV7-9	NA	TRBJ2-2	NA	TGTGCCAGCAGCTCTCAGGGCCGAGGGACCGGGGAGCTGTTTTTT	CASSSQGRGTGELFF